The sample holds many counts of the clone carrying this T cell receptor beta chain. Germline lookup yields CDR1 SGHKS and CDR2 YYEKEE (reference sequence). The CDR3 is made up of 12 amino acids. V was shortened by 1 base and J by 11 bases, with 7 bases between the two germline ends. This specimen belongs to a study of neurological immune-mediated disorders. Each CDR3 protein is one row after TCRdb ran MiXCR on the 5' RACE reads. The repertoire has roughly 30,000 distinct CDR3 sequences, approximately 5.4% of them found once; the top ten carry approximately 2.1%. For the sorted libraries, around 1 million CD4+ or CD8+ T cells were used.

Sequenced sample: CD4+ T cells from blood. This chain connects TRBV5-5 to TRBJ1-6; no clear D gene. The receptor comes from a woman in her fifties or sixties in good health. CDR3 bases: TGTGCCAGCAGCTTGTCTCCCGCACCCCTCCACTTT. This codes for CASSLSPAPLHF.